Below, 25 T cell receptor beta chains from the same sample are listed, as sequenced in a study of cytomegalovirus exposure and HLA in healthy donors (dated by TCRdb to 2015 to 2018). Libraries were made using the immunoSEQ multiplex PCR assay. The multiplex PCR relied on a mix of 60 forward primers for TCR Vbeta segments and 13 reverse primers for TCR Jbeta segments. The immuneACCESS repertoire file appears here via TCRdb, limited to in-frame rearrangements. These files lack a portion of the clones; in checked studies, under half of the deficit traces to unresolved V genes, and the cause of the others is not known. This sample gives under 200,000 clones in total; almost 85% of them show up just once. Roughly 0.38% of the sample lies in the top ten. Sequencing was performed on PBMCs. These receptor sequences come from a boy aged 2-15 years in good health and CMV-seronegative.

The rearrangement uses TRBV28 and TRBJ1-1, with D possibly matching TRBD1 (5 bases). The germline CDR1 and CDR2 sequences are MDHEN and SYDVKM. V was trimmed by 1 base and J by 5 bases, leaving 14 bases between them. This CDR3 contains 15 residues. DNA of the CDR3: TGTGCCAGCAGTTTATACCGGGACCGGGGGACTGAAGCTTTCTTT. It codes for CASSLYRDRGTEAFF.

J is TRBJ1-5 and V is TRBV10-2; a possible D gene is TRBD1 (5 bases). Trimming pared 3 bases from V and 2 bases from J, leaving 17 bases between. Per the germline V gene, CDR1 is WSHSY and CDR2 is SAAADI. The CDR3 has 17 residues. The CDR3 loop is CASSDLGGGFGNQPQHF. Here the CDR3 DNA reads TGCGCCAGCAGTGATTTGGGGGGAGGGTTTGGCAATCAGCCCCAGCATTTT.

The CDR3 bases are TGTGCCACGATGGGACTAGCGGGAGTATACGAGCAGTACTTC. Translated, it gives CATMGLAGVYEQYF. V gene TRBV10-3 combines with J gene TRBJ2-5; TRBD2 aligns across 14 bases. The J call is in doubt because the DNA end fits TRBJ2-7 better. Germline V gene lookup returns CDR1 ENHRY and CDR2 SYGVKD. CDR3 length: 14 residues.

As DNA, the CDR3 is TGTGCCAGCAGTTACAAACTAGAGGGTCGAGAGACCCAGTACTTC. Its protein product is CASSYKLEGRETQYF. This chain joins TRBV6-6 and TRBJ2-5, with D perhaps TRBD2 (5 bases). The CDR3 sequence is 15 residues long. Germline-derived CDR1 and CDR2 are MNHNY and SVGAGI (reference sequence). Trimming shortened V by 2 bases and J by 4 bases, and 14 bases separated the two germline ends.

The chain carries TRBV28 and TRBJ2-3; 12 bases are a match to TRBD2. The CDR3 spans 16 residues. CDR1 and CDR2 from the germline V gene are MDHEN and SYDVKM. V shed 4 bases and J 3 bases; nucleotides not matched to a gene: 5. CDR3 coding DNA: TGTGCCAGCAGTTGGACTAGCGGGATACCAACAGATACGCAGTATTTT. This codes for CASSWTSGIPTDTQYF. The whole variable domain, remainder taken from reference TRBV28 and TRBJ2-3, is DVKVTQSSRYLVKRTGEKVFLECVQDMDHENMFWYRQDPGLGLRLIYFSYDVKMKEKGDIPEGYSVSREKKERFSLILESASTNQTSMYLCASSWTSGIPTDTQYFGPGTRLTVL.

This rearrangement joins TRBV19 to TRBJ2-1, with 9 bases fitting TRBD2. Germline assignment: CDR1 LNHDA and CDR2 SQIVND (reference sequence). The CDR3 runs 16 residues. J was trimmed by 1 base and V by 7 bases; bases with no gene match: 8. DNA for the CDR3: TGTGCCAGTATTGAGACTAGCGGACCGTCCTACAATGAGCAGTTCTTC. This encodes CASIETSGPSYNEQFF. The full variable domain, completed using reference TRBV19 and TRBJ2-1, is DGGITQSPKYLFRKEGQNVTLSCEQNLNHDAMYWYRQDPGQGLRLIYYSQIVNDFQKGDIAEGYSVSREKKESFPLTVTSAQKNPTAFYLCASIETSGPSYNEQFFGPGTRLTVL.

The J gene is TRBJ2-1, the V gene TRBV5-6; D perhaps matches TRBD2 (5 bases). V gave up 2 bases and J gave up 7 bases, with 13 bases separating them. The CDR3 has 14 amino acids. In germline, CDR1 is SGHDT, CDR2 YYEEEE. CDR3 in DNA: TGTGCCAGCAGCTTAGGAGTTCGAGGGAATGAGCAGTTCTTC. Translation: CASSLGVRGNEQFF.

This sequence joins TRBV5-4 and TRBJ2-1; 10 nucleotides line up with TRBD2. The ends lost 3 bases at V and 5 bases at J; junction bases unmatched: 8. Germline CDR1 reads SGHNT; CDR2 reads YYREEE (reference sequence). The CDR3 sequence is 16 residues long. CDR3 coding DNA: TGTGCCAGCAGCTCACCACTAGCGGGACTTGACAATGAGCAGTTCTTC. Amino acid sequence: CASSSPLAGLDNEQFF.

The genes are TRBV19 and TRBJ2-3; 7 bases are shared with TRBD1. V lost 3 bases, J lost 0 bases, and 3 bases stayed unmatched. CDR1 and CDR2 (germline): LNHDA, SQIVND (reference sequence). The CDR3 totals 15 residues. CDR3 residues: CASSIGTASTDTQYF. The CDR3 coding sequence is TGTGCCAGTAGTATCGGGACAGCTAGCACAGATACGCAGTATTTT.

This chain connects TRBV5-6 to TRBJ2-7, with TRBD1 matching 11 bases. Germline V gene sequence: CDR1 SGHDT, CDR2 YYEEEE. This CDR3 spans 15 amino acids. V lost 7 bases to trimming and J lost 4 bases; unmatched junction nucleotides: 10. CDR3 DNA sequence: TGTGCCAGCCAAGTTCGTGGGACAGGGGGTTACGAGCAGTACTTC. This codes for CASQVRGTGGYEQYF.

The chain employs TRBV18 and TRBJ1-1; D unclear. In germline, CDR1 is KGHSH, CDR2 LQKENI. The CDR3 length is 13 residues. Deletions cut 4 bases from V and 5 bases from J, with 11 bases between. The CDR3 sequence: CASSQPPGTEAFF. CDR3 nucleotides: TGTGCCAGCTCACAACCGCCGGGGACTGAAGCTTTCTTT.

CDR3 residues: CASSYRGNQPQHF. DNA for the CDR3: TGTGCCAGCAGCTACAGAGGCAATCAGCCCCAGCATTTT. The V call is TRBV5-8, the J call TRBJ1-5; D is uncertain. The CDR3 covers 13 residues. The ends were cut back, 3 bases at V and 2 bases at J, with 6 bases in the middle. Germline V gene lookup returns CDR1 SGHTS and CDR2 YDEGEE. Drawing the rest from reference TRBV5-8 and TRBJ1-5, the complete variable domain is EAGVTQSPTHLIKTRGQQATLRCSPISGHTSVYWYQQALGLGLQFLLWYDEGEERNRGNFPPRFSGRQFPNYSSELNVNALELEDSALYLCASSYRGNQPQHFGDGTRLSIL.

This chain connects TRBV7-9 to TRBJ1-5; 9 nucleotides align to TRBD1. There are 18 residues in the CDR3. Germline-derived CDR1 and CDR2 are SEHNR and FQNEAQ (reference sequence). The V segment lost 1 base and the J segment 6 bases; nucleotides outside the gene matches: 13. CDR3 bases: TGTGCCAGCAGCTTAGAAAATCCCTCGGACAGGGGTAGTCAGCCCCAGCATTTT. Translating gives CASSLENPSDRGSQPQHF.

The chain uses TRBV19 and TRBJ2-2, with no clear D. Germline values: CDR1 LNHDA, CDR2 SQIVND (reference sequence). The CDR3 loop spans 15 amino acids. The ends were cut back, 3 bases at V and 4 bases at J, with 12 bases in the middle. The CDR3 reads CASSILRVRTGELFF. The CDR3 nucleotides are TGTGCCAGTAGTATTCTACGGGTACGCACCGGGGAGCTGTTTTTT.

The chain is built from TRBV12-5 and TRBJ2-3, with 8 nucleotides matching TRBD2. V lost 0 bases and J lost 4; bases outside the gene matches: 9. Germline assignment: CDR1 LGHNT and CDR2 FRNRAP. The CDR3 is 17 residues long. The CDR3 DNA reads TGTGCTAGTGGTTTGGTAGTCCGGGAGGGCCTGTCAGATACGCAGTATTTT. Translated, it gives CASGLVVREGLSDTQYF.

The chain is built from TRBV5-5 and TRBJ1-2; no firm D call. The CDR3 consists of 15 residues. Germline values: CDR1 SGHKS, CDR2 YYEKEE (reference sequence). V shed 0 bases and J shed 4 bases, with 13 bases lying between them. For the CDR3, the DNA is TGTGCCAGCAGCTTGGGTCAGAGGATACTCTATGGCTACACCTTC. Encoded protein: CASSLGQRILYGYTF.

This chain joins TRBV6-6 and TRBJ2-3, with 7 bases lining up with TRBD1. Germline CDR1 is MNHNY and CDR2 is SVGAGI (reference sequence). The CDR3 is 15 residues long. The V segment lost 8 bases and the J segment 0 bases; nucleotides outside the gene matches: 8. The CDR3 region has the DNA TGTGCCAGCTCTCAGGGGGACCCTAGCACAGATACGCAGTATTTT. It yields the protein CASSQGDPSTDTQYF.

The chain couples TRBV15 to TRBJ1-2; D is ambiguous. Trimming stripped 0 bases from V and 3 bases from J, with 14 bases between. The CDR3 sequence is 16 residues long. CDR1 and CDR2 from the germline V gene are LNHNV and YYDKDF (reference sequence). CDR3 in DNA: TGTGCCACCAGCAGAGATAGAGACGGGGTCGACTATGGCTACACCTTC. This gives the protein CATSRDRDGVDYGYTF.

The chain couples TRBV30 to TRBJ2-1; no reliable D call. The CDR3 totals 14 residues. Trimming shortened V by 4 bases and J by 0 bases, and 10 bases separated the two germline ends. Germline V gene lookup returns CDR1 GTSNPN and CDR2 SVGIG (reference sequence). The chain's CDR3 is CAWNVPRSYNEQFF. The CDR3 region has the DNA TGTGCCTGGAATGTCCCCCGCTCCTACAATGAGCAGTTCTTC.

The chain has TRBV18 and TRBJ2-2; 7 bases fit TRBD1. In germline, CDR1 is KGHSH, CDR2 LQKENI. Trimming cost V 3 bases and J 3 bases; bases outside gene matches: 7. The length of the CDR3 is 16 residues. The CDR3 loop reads CASSPRQGSDTGELFF. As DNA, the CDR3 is TGTGCCAGCTCACCCCGACAGGGTTCGGACACCGGGGAGCTGTTTTTT.

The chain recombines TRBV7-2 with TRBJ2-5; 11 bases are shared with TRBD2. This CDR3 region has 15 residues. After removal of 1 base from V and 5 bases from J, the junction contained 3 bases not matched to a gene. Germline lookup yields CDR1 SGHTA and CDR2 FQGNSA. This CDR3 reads CASSLGASGGETQYF. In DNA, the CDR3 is TGTGCCAGCAGCTTAGGGGCTAGCGGGGGGGAGACCCAGTACTTC.

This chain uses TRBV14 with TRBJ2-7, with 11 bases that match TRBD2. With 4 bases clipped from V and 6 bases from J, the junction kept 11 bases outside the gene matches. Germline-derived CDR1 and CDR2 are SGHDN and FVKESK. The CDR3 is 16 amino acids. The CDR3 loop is CASSPLAGGGAREQYF. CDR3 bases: TGTGCCAGCAGCCCTCTAGCGGGAGGAGGGGCTCGCGAGCAGTACTTC.

The CDR3 nucleotides are TGTGCCAGCACCCGGTCAGGTTCTAACTATGGCTACACCTTC. Its protein is CASTRSGSNYGYTF. The chain links TRBV2 to TRBJ1-2, with D unresolved. Trimming pared 7 bases from V and 0 bases from J, leaving 12 bases between. Per germline, CDR1 SNHLY and CDR2 FYNNEI. The CDR3 is 14 residues long. Variable domain in full (rest from reference TRBV2 and TRBJ1-2): EPEVTQTPSHQVTQMGQEVILRCVPISNHLYFYWYRQILGQKVEFLVSFYNNEISEKSEIFDDQFSVERPDGSNFTLKIRSTKLEDSAMYFCASTRSGSNYGYTFGSGTRLTVV.

The DNA of the CDR3 is TGTGCCAGCAGCGTAGTGGAGGGGCTAGGCTACACCTTC. Translation gives CASSVVEGLGYTF. The chain has TRBV9 and TRBJ1-2; TRBD1 is a possible D gene (5 bases). Trimming stripped 0 bases from V and 8 bases from J, with 11 bases between. Germline CDR1 is SGDLS and CDR2 is YYNGEE. The CDR3 has 13 residues.

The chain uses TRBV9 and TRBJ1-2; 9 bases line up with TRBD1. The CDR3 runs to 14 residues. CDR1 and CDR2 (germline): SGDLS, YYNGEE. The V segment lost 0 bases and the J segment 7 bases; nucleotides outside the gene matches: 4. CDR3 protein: CASSVGTGGGGYTF. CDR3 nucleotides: TGTGCCAGCAGCGTAGGAACAGGGGGCGGTGGCTACACCTTC.